This passage covers 14 T cell receptor beta chains from one sample sequenced in a study of blood T cells in healthy people across ages (dated by TCRdb to the mid-2010s). The protocol used for the library was 5' RACE. Sequencing was performed on an Illumina HiSeq 2500. A second PCR of roughly 6 to 12 cycles was run with a J-beta primer mix and a sample-barcoded 5' primer. TCRdb reanalyzed the raw reads on its own, using fastp at Q25 for trimming and MiXCR for clone calling, and kept in-frame beta chains. Here each entry gathers all rows of one CDR3 protein and keeps the most common genes and DNA. This sample holds about a million distinct CDR3 sequences; roughly 50% were observed only once. Of the sample, roughly an eighth is held by the ten largest clones. The sequencing sample was made of blood. These receptors all stem from a young man in good health.

This chain uses TRBV11-1 with TRBJ2-1; D is uncertain. Between the trimmed V and J ends, which lost 5 bases and 5 bases, there was a span of 10 bases. Germline-derived CDR1 and CDR2 are SGHAT and FQDESV (reference sequence). This CDR3 region has 13 residues. The CDR3 DNA reads TGTGCCAGCAGCCCCATCAGAGACAATGAGCAGTTCTTC. As protein: CASSPIRDNEQFF. Together with reference TRBV11-1 and TRBJ2-1, the CDR3 gives the full variable domain: EAEVAQSPRYKITEKSQAVAFWCDPISGHATLYWYRQILGQGPELLVQFQDESVVDDSQLPKDRFSAERLKGVDSTLKIQPAELGDSAMYLCASSPIRDNEQFFGPGTRLTVL.

This clonotype has just a few counts. The chain recombines TRBV27 with TRBJ1-2; 7 bases fit TRBD1. The J segment lost 0 bases and the V segment lost 1 base, leaving 11 bases of the junction unmatched. The length of the CDR3 is 18 residues. CDR1 is MNHEY, CDR2 SMNVEV, per germline (reference sequence). CDR3 sequence: CASSLYLPGDRANYGYTF. The CDR3 DNA sequence: TGTGCCAGCAGTTTATACCTCCCCGGGGACAGAGCTAACTATGGCTACACCTTC.

This clonotype has a handful of counts. The CDR3 nucleotides are TGTGCCAGCAGTTTGGACGGGGGGAATTCACCCCTCCACTTT. Translation gives CASSLDGGNSPLHF. The chain is built from TRBV7-2 and TRBJ1-6, with a tentative D call TRBD1 (5 bases). Per the germline V gene, CDR1 is SGHTA and CDR2 is FQGNSA. The V gene lost 6 bases and the J gene lost 7 bases, with 13 bases spanning the gap. The CDR3 covers 14 residues.

This clonotype was seen a handful of times. The rearrangement joins TRBV10-3 to TRBJ2-7, with TRBD1 matching over 9 bases. V lost 6 bases and J lost 4; bases outside the gene matches: 7. Germline values: CDR1 ENHRY, CDR2 SYGVKD. This CDR3 region has 14 residues. The CDR3 region has the DNA TGTGCCATCAGCGCCGGGACAGGGTTATACGAGCAGTACTTC. Residues: CAISAGTGLYEQYF.

This clonotype has only a few counts. The chain combines TRBV29-1 with TRBJ2-5; no firm D call. V was clipped by 5 bases and J by 0 bases, with 7 bases between them. Germline V gives CDR1 SQVTM, CDR2 ANQGSEA. There are 12 residues in the CDR3. The DNA for the CDR3 is TGCAGCGTTACTGCAAACCAAGAGACCCAGTACTTC. Encoded protein: CSVTANQETQYF.

This chain uses TRBV20-1 with TRBJ2-5; D is unclear. The J call may not be correct, given that the DNA end is closer to TRBJ2-7. Germline V gene data show CDR1 as DFQATT and CDR2 as SNEGSKA (reference sequence). CDR3 length: 15 residues. The CDR3 reads CSARDPSSGVYEQYF. The CDR3 DNA reads as TGCAGTGCTAGAGATCCCTCCTCCGGAGTATACGAGCAGTACTTC.

Here the CDR3 DNA reads TGTGCCACCAGGGGACAGAGATCCTACGAGCAGTACTTC. It yields the protein CATRGQRSYEQYF. The chain uses TRBV24-1 and TRBJ2-4; 7 positions match TRBD1. With the DNA end fitting TRBJ2-7 better, the J assignment may be wrong. In germline, CDR1 is KGHDR, CDR2 SFDVKD. The CDR3 totals 13 residues.

There are a few counts of this clonotype. The chain has TRBV7-6 and TRBJ2-1; 7 bases fit TRBD1. The trim removed 2 bases at V and 10 bases at J, leaving 8 bases unmatched. This CDR3 comprises 14 residues. CDR1 is SGHVS and CDR2 is FNYEAQ in the germline V gene. CDR3 residues: CASSLRQGPSEQFF. CDR3 DNA: TGTGCCAGCAGCTTAAGACAGGGACCGTCCGAGCAGTTCTTC.

The chain is built from TRBV10-2 and TRBJ1-4; weak D call: TRBD1 (5 bases). The germline V and J ends were trimmed by 6 bases and 4 bases, with 24 bases remaining between them. CDR3 length equals 18 residues. Germline values: CDR1 WSHSY, CDR2 SAAADI. The CDR3 loop is CASSANRDLQRLNEKLFF. As DNA, the CDR3 is TGCGCCAGCAGCGCTAACCGGGACCTACAAAGACTTAATGAAAAACTGTTTTTT.

The rearrangement joins TRBV6-6 to TRBJ1-6; D not certain. Trimming left V 6 bases short and J 7 bases short, with 7 bases between. Per germline, CDR1 MNHNY and CDR2 SVGAGI (reference sequence). The CDR3 is made up of 12 amino acids. This CDR3 reads CASRTQNSPLHF. For the CDR3, the DNA is TGTGCCAGCAGAACACAGAATTCACCCCTCCACTTT.

The chain has TRBV20-1 and TRBJ1-1; no reliable D call. Germline V gene lookup returns CDR1 DFQATT and CDR2 SNEGSKA (reference sequence). The CDR3 runs 12 residues. V lost 3 bases, J lost 0 bases, and 5 bases lay in between. This CDR3 is CSASPVNTEAFF. The CDR3 nucleotides read TGCAGTGCTAGTCCGGTGAACACTGAAGCTTTCTTT.

The chain joins TRBV27 to TRBJ1-2; tentatively, D is TRBD1 (5 bases). Trimming left V 2 bases short and J 6 bases short, with 16 bases between. Germline lookup yields CDR1 MNHEY and CDR2 SMNVEV (reference sequence). This CDR3 is 15 amino acids long. This CDR3 is CASSLVRAGRDGYTF. DNA for the CDR3: TGTGCCAGCAGTTTAGTCCGGGCAGGGAGGGATGGCTACACCTTC.

The CDR3 protein is CARTFDVRVANIQYF. In nucleotides, the CDR3 is TGTGCCAGGACCTTTGACGTGAGAGTCGCAAACATTCAGTACTTC. The V gene is TRBV27, the J gene TRBJ2-7; D not resolved. The DNA end is more similar to TRBJ2-4, so the J call may be wrong. The V gene's germline CDR1 is MNHEY and CDR2 SMNVEV (reference sequence). The length of the CDR3 is 15 residues.

This clonotype was counted only a few times. This chain links TRBV28 with TRBJ1-2; D not resolved. CDR1 and CDR2 from the germline V gene are MDHEN and SYDVKM. CDR3 length equals 13 residues. V lost 6 bases to trimming and J lost 4 bases, with 12 bases between them. CDR3 in amino acids: CASSPPAPYGYTF. The CDR3 nucleotides are TGTGCCAGCAGCCCCCCCGCTCCCTATGGCTACACCTTC.